This is a list of T cell receptor beta chains from one sample in a study of identical twins. MiXCR, run by TCRdb on the 5' RACE reads, gives a single entry per CDR3 protein. The table shows 600,000 to 800,000 distinct CDR3 sequences, with 20% to 25% occurring only once. The same sample was also used in a study of T cells expressing NK-cell markers.

Sequences were obtained from PBMCs. These receptors all come from a woman younger than 30 in good health. Each CDR3 is given with its conserved first and last residue. The D gene is left open where the match is weak. Not all rows give a size; the values are once, few, many and, for expanded clones, a class.

clone size: many
D gene: .
J gene: TRBJ2-1
V gene: TRBV19
CDR3 protein: CASRLGNEQFF
CDR3 DNA: TGTGCCTCCAGACTGGGTAATGAGCAGTTCTTC

clone size: many
D gene: .
J gene: TRBJ2-2
V gene: TRBV12-3/TRBV12-4
CDR3 protein: CASGPTPNTGELFF
CDR3 DNA: TGTGCCAGCGGCCCCACCCCGAACACCGGGGAGCTGTTTTTT

clone size: few
D gene: .
J gene: TRBJ2-1
V gene: TRBV9
CDR3 protein: CASSVGITYNEQFF
CDR3 DNA: TGTGCCAGCAGCGTAGGTATCACCTACAATGAGCAGTTCTTC

clone size: few
D gene: TRBD1
J gene: TRBJ2-7
V gene: TRBV5-1
CDR3 protein: CASSPGQGTNSYEQYF
CDR3 DNA: TGCGCCAGCAGCCCGGGACAGGGGACTAACTCCTACGAGCAGTACTTC

clone size: .
D gene: TRBD2
J gene: TRBJ2-5
V gene: TRBV27
CDR3 protein: CASNRGDSAGETQYF
CDR3 DNA: TGTGCCAGCAACCGGGGGGACTCGGCGGGGGAGACCCAGTACTTC

clone size: .
D gene: .
J gene: TRBJ2-5
V gene: TRBV20-1
CDR3 protein: CSARTFNPRDLSSGPETQYF
CDR3 DNA: TGCAGTGCTAGGACCTTTAATCCGAGGGACCTGTCATCCGGACCGGAGACCCAGTACTTC

clone size: .
D gene: .
J gene: TRBJ2-1
V gene: TRBV2
CDR3 protein: CASSFQGYEQFF
CDR3 DNA: TGTGCCAGCAGTTTCCAGGGGTATGAGCAGTTCTTC

clone size: .
D gene: TRBD1
J gene: TRBJ2-5
V gene: TRBV5-1
CDR3 protein: CASSFPGQGEDDQYF
CDR3 DNA: TGCGCCAGCAGCTTCCCGGGACAGGGGGAGGATGACCAGTACTTC

clone size: many
D gene: TRBD2
J gene: TRBJ2-1
V gene: TRBV20-1
CDR3 protein: CSAKGGRFYNEQFF
CDR3 DNA: TGCAGTGCCAAGGGCGGGAGGTTTTACAATGAGCAGTTCTTC

clone size: few
D gene: TRBD2
J gene: TRBJ2-4
V gene: TRBV7-2
CDR3 protein: CASSPGTSGNIQYF
CDR3 DNA: TGTGCCAGCAGCCCCGGGACTAGCGGAAACATTCAGTACTTC

clone size: .
D gene: .
J gene: TRBJ2-4
V gene: TRBV30
CDR3 protein: CAWSPSGVGARPYF
CDR3 DNA: TGTGCCTGGAGTCCCTCAGGAGTCGGAGCCAGACCGTACTTC

clone size: .
D gene: .
J gene: TRBJ2-7
V gene: TRBV6-1
CDR3 protein: CASTRRAGDHEQYF
CDR3 DNA: TGTGCCAGCACCCGAAGGGCAGGGGACCACGAGCAGTACTTC

clone size: .
D gene: TRBD2
J gene: TRBJ2-1
V gene: TRBV20-1
CDR3 protein: CSAQSGRLTYNEQFF
CDR3 DNA: TGCAGTGCCCAGAGCGGGAGACTTACCTACAATGAGCAGTTCTTC

clone size: .
D gene: .
J gene: TRBJ2-1
V gene: TRBV9
CDR3 protein: CASSVGPDAQFF
CDR3 DNA: TGTGCCAGCAGCGTAGGGCCGGATGCGCAGTTCTTC

clone size: few
D gene: TRBD1
J gene: TRBJ2-7
V gene: TRBV12-3/TRBV12-4
CDR3 protein: CASSPGTGRIYEQYF
CDR3 DNA: TGTGCCAGCAGTCCCGGGACAGGGAGGATCTACGAGCAGTACTTC

clone size: .
D gene: .
J gene: TRBJ2-6
V gene: TRBV7-8
CDR3 protein: CASSYLSGANVLTF
CDR3 DNA: TGTGCCAGCAGTTATCTGTCTGGGGCCAACGTCCTGACTTTC

clone size: .
D gene: TRBD1
J gene: TRBJ1-6
V gene: TRBV20-1
CDR3 protein: CSATSGTGDNSPLHF
CDR3 DNA: TGCAGTGCAACTTCGGGGACAGGGGATAATTCACCCCTCCACTTT

clone size: many
D gene: .
J gene: TRBJ2-1
V gene: TRBV5-5
CDR3 protein: CASSFTENEQFF
CDR3 DNA: TGTGCCAGCAGCTTTACCGAGAATGAGCAGTTCTTC

clone size: few
D gene: .
J gene: TRBJ1-5
V gene: TRBV7-9
CDR3 protein: CASSLGIGGLSQPQHF
CDR3 DNA: TGTGCCAGCAGCTTAGGTATAGGGGGTCTGAGTCAGCCCCAGCATTTT

clone size: few
D gene: .
J gene: TRBJ2-7
V gene: TRBV6-5
CDR3 protein: CASSSREGGNEQYF
CDR3 DNA: TGTGCCAGCAGTTCCCGGGAAGGGGGAAACGAGCAGTACTTC

clone size: .
D gene: .
J gene: TRBJ1-1
V gene: TRBV25-1
CDR3 protein: CASSQHRGINTEAFF
CDR3 DNA: TGTGCCAGCAGTCAACATCGCGGGATAAACACTGAAGCTTTCTTT

clone size: few
D gene: .
J gene: TRBJ2-2
V gene: TRBV12-3/TRBV12-4
CDR3 protein: CASSFRPHGSTGELFF
CDR3 DNA: TGTGCCAGCAGTTTTAGACCCCACGGGAGCACCGGGGAGCTGTTTTTT

clone size: .
D gene: TRBD2
J gene: TRBJ2-3
V gene: TRBV4-3
CDR3 protein: CASSQKGTSASTDTQYF
CDR3 DNA: TGCGCCAGCAGCCAGAAGGGGACTAGCGCCAGCACAGATACGCAGTATTTT

clone size: few
D gene: .
J gene: TRBJ2-7
V gene: TRBV7-2
CDR3 protein: CASSLESGLRKGEQYF
CDR3 DNA: TGTGCCAGCAGCTTAGAATCAGGCCTCCGGAAGGGCGAGCAGTACTTC

clone size: .
D gene: TRBD1
J gene: TRBJ1-2
V gene: TRBV5-1
CDR3 protein: CASRAGTGTGYTF
CDR3 DNA: TGCGCCAGCAGAGCCGGGACAGGGACTGGCTACACCTTC